Listed below are T cell receptor beta chains from one sample, sequenced in a study of blood T cell repertoires in COVID-19. Some clones are missing from TCRdb's copy, which holds only in-frame ones; the method was immunoSEQ multiplex PCR. The sample shows approximately 200,000 clones, around nine tenths of them seen only once. The specimen was peripheral blood. These receptor sequences come from a man aged 55 to 70 who had recovered from COVID-19. Both conserved end residues are part of each CDR3. A D gene is named only where the DNA matches it firmly. The size field is filled for only some rows; it gives once, few, many or a size class.

>TRBJ2-3|TRBD1|.|TRBV7-2
CASSSTGVPDTQYF
TGTGCCAGCAGCTCGACAGGGGTTCCAGATACGCAGTATTTT
>TRBJ1-2|.|.|TRBV12-3/TRBV12-4
CASSGTRRGGYTF
TGTGCCAGCAGTGGCACCCGGAGGGGTGGCTACACCTTC
>TRBJ2-1|TRBD1|.|TRBV5-1
CASSSRGRGHGSFYNEQFF
TGCGCCAGCAGCTCGAGGGGTAGGGGGCACGGAAGCTTCTACAATGAGCAGTTCTTC
>TRBJ2-1|TRBD2|.|TRBV7-2
CASSVSGRTYNEQFF
TGTGCCAGCAGCGTTAGCGGGAGGACCTACAATGAGCAGTTCTTC
>TRBJ2-7|TRBD1|.|TRBV28
CASSRTGGDYEQYF
TGTGCCAGCAGTCGGACAGGGGGCGATTACGAGCAGTACTTC
>TRBJ2-1|TRBD2|.|TRBV6-5
CASSRTRRVF
TGTGCCAGCAGCCGGACTAGGAGGGTCTTC
>TRBJ2-5|.|.|TRBV4-2
CASSQGGTGRRETQYF
TGTGCCAGCAGCCAAGGCGGGACCGGGCGCCGAGAGACCCAGTACTTC
>TRBJ2-1|.|.|TRBV5-4
CASSSGGEQFF
TGTGCCAGCAGCTCAGGAGGCGAGCAGTTCTTC
>TRBJ2-3|TRBD2|.|TRBV18
CASSLTSGGVTDTQYF
TGTGCCAGCTCCCTCACTAGCGGGGGGGTCACAGATACGCAGTATTTT
>TRBJ1-1|TRBD1|few|TRBV4-2
CASSQDRGETEAFF
TGTGCCAGCAGCCAAGACAGGGGGGAGACTGAAGCTTTCTTT
>TRBJ1-1|.|.|TRBV30
CAWSRNRDTEAFF
TGTGCCTGGAGTCGGAACAGGGACACTGAAGCTTTCTTT
>TRBJ1-1|.|.|TRBV7-3
CASSPTAGTNTEAFF
TGTGCCAGCAGCCCTACGGCGGGGACGAACACTGAAGCTTTCTTT
>TRBJ2-1|TRBD1|.|TRBV6-2/TRBV6-3
CASSSTGGIARNEQFF
TGTGCCAGCAGTTCCACAGGGGGAATCGCCCGCAATGAGCAGTTCTTC
>TRBJ1-1|TRBD1|.|TRBV30
CAWSRGTVNTEAFF
TGTGCCTGGAGCCGAGGGACAGTGAACACTGAAGCTTTCTTT
>TRBJ1-1|.|.|TRBV12-3/TRBV12-4
CASAGVMNTEAFF
TGTGCCAGCGCGGGGGTTATGAACACTGAAGCTTTCTTT
>TRBJ2-7|.|few|TRBV10-1
CASSEWRQSEQYF
TGCGCCAGCAGTGAGTGGCGGCAGTCCGAGCAGTACTTC
>TRBJ1-2|TRBD1|.|TRBV3-1/TRBV3-2
CASGKASGGDGYTF
TGTGCCAGCGGAAAAGCTTCAGGGGGCGATGGCTACACCTTC
>TRBJ1-5|.|.|TRBV15
CATSTLSQPQHF
TGTGCCACCAGCACCTTGAGTCAGCCCCAGCATTTT
>TRBJ2-5|TRBD2|.|TRBV11-3
CASSPPAHPAGRQETQYF
TGTGCCAGCAGCCCGCCGGCCCACCCAGCGGGGCGTCAAGAGACCCAGTACTTC
>TRBJ1-2|.|.|TRBV7-2
CASSFSTGNYGYTF
TGTGCCAGCAGCTTCTCCACAGGGAACTATGGCTACACCTTC
>TRBJ2-6|TRBD1|.|TRBV7-7
CASSSGTGIPSGANVLTF
TGTGCCAGCAGCTCCGGGACAGGGATTCCCTCTGGGGCCAACGTCCTGACTTTC
>TRBJ1-2|.|.|TRBV2
CASSEFLVGGNYGYTF
TGTGCCAGCAGTGAGTTTCTCGTAGGAGGCAACTATGGCTACACCTTC
>TRBJ2-7|.|.|TRBV3-1/TRBV3-2
CASSLEDSLTTYEQYF
TGTGCCAGCAGTCTTGAGGACAGCCTGACTACCTACGAGCAGTACTTC
>TRBJ2-3|TRBD2|.|TRBV18
CASSPLLAGGPETDTQYF
TGTGCCAGCTCACCGTTACTAGCGGGAGGGCCGGAGACAGATACGCAGTATTTT
>TRBJ2-7|TRBD2|.|TRBV7-8
CASSFPEAGGRFAQYF
TGTGCCAGCAGCTTTCCGGAAGCGGGGGGGCGTTTTGCGCAGTACTTC
>TRBJ1-1|.|.|TRBV30
CAWSPGAFF
TGTGCCTGGAGTCCGGGGGCTTTCTTT
>TRBJ1-4|.|.|TRBV3-1/TRBV3-2
CASSRGTTEKLFF
TGTGCCAGCAGCCGTGGGACAACTGAAAAACTGTTTTTT
>TRBJ2-2|TRBD2|.|TRBV6-5
CASREDRRAGGELFF
TGTGCCAGCCGGGAGGATCGACGAGCCGGCGGGGAGCTGTTTTTT
>TRBJ2-1|.|.|TRBV6-5
CASSYSISGRLNEQFF
TGTGCCAGCAGTTACTCGATTAGCGGAAGACTGAATGAGCAGTTCTTC
>TRBJ2-3|.|.|TRBV2
CASSQGTRDTQYF
TGTGCCAGCAGTCAGGGAACGCGGGATACGCAGTATTTT
>TRBJ1-1|.|once|TRBV7-9
CASSSEGTEAFF
TGTGCCAGCAGCTCCGAGGGCACTGAAGCTTTCTTT
>TRBJ1-5|.|.|TRBV19
CASRAIGVQSNQPQHF
TGTGCCAGTCGAGCTATAGGGGTACAGAGCAATCAGCCCCAGCATTTT
>TRBJ2-7|.|.|TRBV2
CASNNGRNEQYF
TGTGCCAGCAATAATGGGAGGAACGAGCAGTACTTC
>TRBJ2-3|.|.|TRBV5-1
CASSLEGVGDTQYF
TGCGCCAGCAGCTTGGAAGGGGTGGGAGATACGCAGTATTTT
>TRBJ2-2|.|.|TRBV30
CAWSVRGALDTGELFF
TGTGCCTGGAGTGTCCGGGGGGCGTTGGACACCGGGGAGCTGTTTTTT
>TRBJ2-7|TRBD1|.|TRBV28
CATSPTGLGEQYF
TGTGCCACCAGCCCGACAGGGTTAGGCGAGCAGTACTTC
>TRBJ1-1|TRBD1|few|TRBV12-3/TRBV12-4
CASSSDRGLRAFF
TGTGCCAGCAGTTCGGACAGGGGGCTGAGAGCTTTCTTT
>TRBJ2-3|TRBD1|.|TRBV11-3
CASSRDRSTDTQYF
TGTGCCAGCAGCCGGGACAGGAGCACAGATACGCAGTATTTT
>TRBJ1-6|.|few|TRBV5-1
CASSFTGTTDSPLHF
TGCGCCAGCAGCTTTACCGGGACAACGGATTCACCCCTCCACTTT
>TRBJ1-2|.|once|TRBV11-1
CASSPTQGQGGYGYTF
TGTGCCAGCAGCCCGACGCAGGGCCAGGGTGGCTATGGCTACACCTTC
>TRBJ2-1|.|.|TRBV5-4
CASSLATSPAYNEQFF
TGTGCCAGCAGCTTGGCCACTAGCCCAGCCTACAATGAGCAGTTCTTC
>TRBJ1-2|.|.|TRBV10-1
CASSEQEGRTNYGYTF
TGCGCCAGCAGTGAACAGGAAGGACGGACAAACTATGGCTACACCTTC
>TRBJ1-3|TRBD1|.|TRBV4-2
CASSPPRAGTGGPSGNTIYF
TGTGCCAGCAGCCCCCCCAGAGCCGGGACAGGAGGCCCCTCTGGAAACACCATATATTTT
>TRBJ1-4|TRBD1|.|TRBV7-2
CASSLGTGRKLFF
TGTGCCAGCAGCTTAGGGACAGGGAGGAAACTGTTTTTT
>TRBJ2-1|.|.|TRBV28
CASSLGQTYNEQFF
TGTGCCAGCAGTTTGGGGCAGACTTACAATGAGCAGTTCTTC
>TRBJ1-1|TRBD1|.|TRBV5-1
CASSWGTAEAFF
TGCGCCAGCAGCTGGGGGACAGCTGAAGCTTTCTTT
>TRBJ2-7|.|.|TRBV2
CASRGGGSYEQYF
TGTGCCAGCAGGGGAGGTGGATCCTACGAGCAGTACTTC
>TRBJ1-1|.|.|TRBV30
CAWKSTAAGNTEAFF
TGTGCCTGGAAAAGTACAGCCGCAGGGAACACTGAAGCTTTCTTT
>TRBJ2-7|TRBD1|.|TRBV18
CASSPGGQGGNEQYF
TGTGCCAGCTCACCCGGGGGACAGGGGGGCAACGAGCAGTACTTC
>TRBJ2-7|TRBD2|once|TRBV11-2
CASSLLASGRAYYEQYF
TGTGCCAGCAGCTTATTGGCTAGCGGGAGGGCCTATTACGAGCAGTACTTC